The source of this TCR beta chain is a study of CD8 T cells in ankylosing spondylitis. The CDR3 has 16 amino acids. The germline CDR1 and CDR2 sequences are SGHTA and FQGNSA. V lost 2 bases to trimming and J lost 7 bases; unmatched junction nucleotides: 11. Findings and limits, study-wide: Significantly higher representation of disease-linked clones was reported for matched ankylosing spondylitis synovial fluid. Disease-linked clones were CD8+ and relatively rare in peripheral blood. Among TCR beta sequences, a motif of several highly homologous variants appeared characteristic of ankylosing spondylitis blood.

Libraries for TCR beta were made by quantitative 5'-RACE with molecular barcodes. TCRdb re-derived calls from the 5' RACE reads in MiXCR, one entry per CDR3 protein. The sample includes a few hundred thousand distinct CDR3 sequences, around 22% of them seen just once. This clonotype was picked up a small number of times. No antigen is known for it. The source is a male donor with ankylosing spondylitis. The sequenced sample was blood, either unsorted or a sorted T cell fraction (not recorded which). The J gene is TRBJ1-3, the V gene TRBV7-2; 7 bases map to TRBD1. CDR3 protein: CASSLSPTGAGNTIYF. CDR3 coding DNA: TGTGCCAGCAGCTTATCCCCTACAGGGGCCGGGAACACCATATATTTT.